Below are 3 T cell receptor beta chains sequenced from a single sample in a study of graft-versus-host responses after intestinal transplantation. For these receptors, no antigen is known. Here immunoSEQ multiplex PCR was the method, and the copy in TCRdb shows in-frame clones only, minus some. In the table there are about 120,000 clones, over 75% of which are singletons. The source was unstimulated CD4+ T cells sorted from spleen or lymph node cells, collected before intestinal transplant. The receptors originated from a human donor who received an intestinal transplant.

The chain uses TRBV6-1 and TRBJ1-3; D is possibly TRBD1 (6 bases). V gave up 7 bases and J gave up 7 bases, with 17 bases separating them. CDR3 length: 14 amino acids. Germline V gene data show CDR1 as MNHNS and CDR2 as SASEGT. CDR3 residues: CASTPGQRRNTIYF. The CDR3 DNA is TGTGCCAGCACCCCGGGACAAAGGCGGAACACCATATATTTT.

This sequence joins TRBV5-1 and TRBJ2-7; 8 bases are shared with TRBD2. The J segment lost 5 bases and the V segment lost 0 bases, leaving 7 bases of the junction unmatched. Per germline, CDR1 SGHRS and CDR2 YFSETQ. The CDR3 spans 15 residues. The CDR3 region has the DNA TGCGCCAGCAGCTTGGTACTTAGCGGGAAGGACGAGCAGTACTTC. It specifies CASSLVLSGKDEQYF.

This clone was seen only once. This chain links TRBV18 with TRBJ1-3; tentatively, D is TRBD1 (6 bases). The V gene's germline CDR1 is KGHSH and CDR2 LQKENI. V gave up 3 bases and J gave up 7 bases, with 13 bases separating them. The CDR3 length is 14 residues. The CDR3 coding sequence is TGTGCCAGCTCACCGATGGGACAATGGAACACCATATATTTT. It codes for CASSPMGQWNTIYF.